Listed here are 30 T cell receptor beta chains from one sample, sequenced in a study of Graves' ophthalmopathy and Graves' hyperthyroidism. RNA transcripts served as template for amplifying TCR beta CDR3 sequences. First-round RT-PCR employed HTBI primers, with a second-round multiplex PCR after it. TCRdb itself ran the multiplex PCR reads through MiXCR, one entry per CDR3 protein. The sample consists of some 350,000 distinct CDR3 sequences, 17% of them appearing once. The sample consisted of peripheral blood. The receptors derive from an adult woman with stable Graves' hyperthyroidism.

Ten or more counts support this clonotype. The V and J genes are TRBV27 and TRBJ1-2; TRBD1 matches at 10 bases. Trimming cost V 0 bases and J 6 bases; bases outside gene matches: 16. CDR1 is MNHEY, CDR2 SMNVEV, per germline (reference sequence). CDR3 length: 19 amino acids. CDR3 DNA: TGTGCCAGCAGTTTATCTATGCAAGGGACTGACAGGGGGCTTAATGGCTACACCTTC. Encoded protein: CASSLSMQGTDRGLNGYTF.

V usage is TRBV19 and J usage is TRBJ2-7, with 9 bases identical to TRBD1. The CDR3 has 13 amino acids. In germline, CDR1 is LNHDA, CDR2 SQIVND (reference sequence). Unmatched junction bases numbered 5, after V lost 5 bases and J lost 6 bases. For the CDR3, the DNA is TGTGCCAGTAGTTTCCGGGACAGGGCCGAGCAGTACTTC. This encodes CASSFRDRAEQYF. Full variable domain (rest looked up from reference TRBV19 and TRBJ2-7): DGGITQSPKYLFRKEGQNVTLSCEQNLNHDAMYWYRQDPGQGLRLIYYSQIVNDFQKGDIAEGYSVSREKKESFPLTVTSAQKNPTAFYLCASSFRDRAEQYFGPGTRLTVT.

The chain joins TRBV13 to TRBJ1-3, with D maybe TRBD1 (6 bases). CDR1 is PRHDT, CDR2 FYEKMQ, per germline (reference sequence). The CDR3 spans 19 residues. The ends were cut back, 8 bases at V and 4 bases at J, with 30 bases in the middle. The DNA of the CDR3 is TGTGCCAGCGGAAAATACTCTAGGGTCGCCGGGACATTGGGAAACACCATATATTTT. Translating gives CASGKYSRVAGTLGNTIYF.

This clonotype was found many times. The chain employs TRBV6-2 or TRBV6-3 and TRBJ1-1; D remains ambiguous. Looked up from germline, CDR1 is MNHEY and CDR2 is SVGEGT. There are 15 residues in the CDR3. V lost 7 bases, J lost 2 bases, and 17 bases lay in between. Here the CDR3 reads CASTELGGENTEAFF. The CDR3 nucleotides are TGTGCCAGCACCGAACTCGGCGGAGAAAACACTGAAGCTTTCTTT.

The chain couples TRBV11-2 to TRBJ1-2, with D possibly matching TRBD1 (5 bases). The germline gives CDR1 SGHAT, CDR2 FQNNGV. This CDR3 is 12 amino acids long. V gave up 5 bases and J gave up 5 bases, with 9 bases separating them. CDR3 sequence (DNA): TGTGCCAGCAGCGAACGGGGGTATGGCTACACCTTC. Translation: CASSERGYGYTF.

CDR3 loop: CASSGGDMNERGAFF. CDR3 sequence (DNA): TGTGCCAGCAGTGGAGGAGACATGAACGAACGGGGAGCTTTCTTT. The chain carries TRBV6-1 and TRBJ1-1, with unresolved D. V lost 4 bases, J lost 10 bases, and 22 bases lay in between. The CDR3 is 15 amino acids. Germline CDR1 is MNHNS and CDR2 is SASEGT.

In its sample, this clonotype was seen a few times. V and J are TRBV4-2 and TRBJ2-2; 15 bases are a match to TRBD2. Germline V gene data show CDR1 as LGHNA and CDR2 as YNFKEQ. This CDR3 region has 20 residues. Trimming at V came to 4 bases and at J to 1 base, leaving 10 bases not matched to a gene. The CDR3 here is CASSPWPPGLAGGNTGELFF. CDR3 DNA sequence: TGTGCCAGCAGCCCCTGGCCACCGGGACTAGCGGGGGGGAACACCGGGGAGCTGTTTTTT.

The chain recombines TRBV12-3 or TRBV12-4 with TRBJ2-5; D might be TRBD1 (5 bases). Trimming left V 3 bases short and J 5 bases short, with 13 bases between. The CDR3 runs 14 residues. The DNA of the CDR3 is TGTGCCAGCAGTTTGGGGCAGTCATTGGAGACCCAGTACTTC. Protein: CASSLGQSLETQYF.

This clonotype was counted many times. The V and J genes are TRBV19 and TRBJ2-2; TRBD1 matches at 8 bases. Trimming removed 3 bases from V and 0 bases from J; junction bases left unmatched: 12. CDR1 LNHDA and CDR2 SQIVND come from the germline V gene (reference sequence). The CDR3 contains 19 residues. The CDR3 loop is CASSIRRGTGAANTGELFF. DNA of the CDR3: TGTGCCAGTAGTATTCGTCGCGGGACAGGTGCTGCGAACACCGGGGAGCTGTTTTTT.

The chain carries TRBV7-3 and TRBJ2-5; TRBD1 or TRBD2 may be the D gene (9 bases each). This CDR3 region has 15 residues. Deletions cut 1 base from V and 7 bases from J, with 16 bases between. Germline V CDR1 and CDR2: SGHTA, FQGTGA. CDR3 sequence reads: CASSLSSGGQGTQYF. In nucleotides, the CDR3 is TGTGCCAGCAGCTTAAGTAGCGGGGGACAGGGGACCCAGTACTTC.

This clonotype appeared many times. V is TRBV6-2 or TRBV6-3 and J is TRBJ2-7; 8 nucleotides line up with TRBD1. The CDR3 is made up of 17 amino acids. Per the germline V gene, CDR1 is MNHEY and CDR2 is SVGEGT. J was trimmed by 3 bases and V by 6 bases; bases with no gene match: 16. CDR3 in amino acids: CASRSLSGQGLIYEQYF. CDR3 bases: TGTGCCAGCAGGAGCCTCTCCGGACAGGGTTTAATCTACGAGCAGTACTTC.

This clonotype showed up many times. This chain connects TRBV7-2 to TRBJ2-2, with unresolved D. Germline V gene lookup returns CDR1 SGHTA and CDR2 FQGNSA. The CDR3 spans 16 residues. Deletions cut 0 bases from V and 1 base from J, with 9 bases between. CDR3 nucleotides: TGTGCCAGCAGCTTAGCTTTCTCCCTGAACACCGGGGAGCTGTTTTTT. Translated: CASSLAFSLNTGELFF.

This clonotype was recorded at least ten times. The rearrangement uses TRBV19 and TRBJ1-2; D is undetermined. The V gene's germline CDR1 is LNHDA and CDR2 SQIVND (reference sequence). Trimming took off 11 bases at V and 2 bases at J, with 15 bases between the two ends. This CDR3 comprises 13 residues. CDR3 nucleotides: TGTGCCTCCCTGAGTGGAGTAAACTATGGCTACACCTTC. Its translation is CASLSGVNYGYTF.

The chain links TRBV18 to TRBJ2-7; perhaps TRBD2 as D (5 bases). Trimming took off 2 bases at V and 7 bases at J, with 15 bases between the two ends. The CDR3 consists of 14 residues. CDR1 KGHSH and CDR2 LQKENI come from the germline V gene. The DNA of the CDR3 is TGTGCCAGCTCACCAGAAGGCACTAGTTGGGAGCAGTACTTC. Translated: CASSPEGTSWEQYF.

The chain employs TRBV18 and TRBJ1-5; D ambiguous. The ends were cut back, 3 bases at V and 7 bases at J, with 13 bases in the middle. CDR3 size: 14 residues. Per the germline V gene, CDR1 is KGHSH and CDR2 is LQKENI. Written as DNA, the CDR3 is TGTGCCAGCTCACCTCAGACCGAGACCCAGCCCCAGCATTTT. Protein: CASSPQTETQPQHF.

The chain links TRBV6-2 or TRBV6-3 to TRBJ1-1, with TRBD1 as a possible D gene (5 bases). Trimming took 0 bases from V and 4 from J, leaving 15 bases between them. Germline V gene lookup returns CDR1 MNHEY and CDR2 SVGEGT. The CDR3 extends over 16 amino acids. This CDR3 reads CASSYSIREQATEAFF. CDR3 coding DNA: TGTGCCAGCAGTTACTCGATTCGGGAACAGGCCACTGAAGCTTTCTTT.

This clonotype showed up many times. J is TRBJ1-5 and V is TRBV6-4; 7 positions agree with TRBD1. Germline V gene sequence: CDR1 MRHNA, CDR2 SNTAGT. The CDR3 runs to 15 residues. After removal of 5 bases from V and 0 bases from J, the junction contained 4 bases not matched to a gene. CDR3 nucleotide sequence: TGTGCCAGCAGTCTACACAGGGGTAGCAATCAGCCCCAGCATTTT. This translates into CASSLHRGSNQPQHF.

This clonotype was observed at least ten times. This sequence joins TRBV9 and TRBJ2-5; 7 bases agree with TRBD1. Trimming took 3 bases from V and 5 from J; bases not matched to a gene: 10. Germline V gene lookup returns CDR1 SGDLS and CDR2 YYNGEE. The CDR3 length is 15 residues. CDR3 region: CASSARGLSPETQYF. CDR3 nucleotide sequence: TGTGCCAGCAGCGCAAGGGGGCTTAGCCCGGAGACCCAGTACTTC.

This clonotype has at least ten counts. The rearrangement uses TRBV28 and TRBJ1-1, with 12 positions matching TRBD1. The V and J ends lost 5 bases and 8 bases, in that order; junction bases with no gene match: 9. Germline V lookup: CDR1 MDHEN, CDR2 SYDVKM. The CDR3 loop spans 15 amino acids. The DNA for the CDR3 is TGTGCCAGCAGTACCCTGGGACAGGGGGCCTCCGAAGCTTTCTTT. Its protein product is CASSTLGQGASEAFF. Looking up the rest from reference TRBV28 and TRBJ1-1 gives the full variable domain: DVKVTQSSRYLVKRTGEKVFLECVQDMDHENMFWYRQDPGLGLRLIYFSYDVKMKEKGDIPEGYSVSREKKERFSLILESASTNQTSMYLCASSTLGQGASEAFFGQGTRLTVV.

This clonotype was counted ten times or more. The chain is built from TRBV6-2 or TRBV6-3 and TRBJ2-7; tentative D call: TRBD2 (5 bases). Germline CDR1 reads MNHEY; CDR2 reads SVGEGT. This CDR3 spans 15 amino acids. V was shortened by 2 bases and J by 2 bases, with 13 bases between the two germline ends. This chain's CDR3 is CASSYGLRAAYEQYF. The CDR3 DNA follows: TGTGCCAGCAGTTACGGGTTGAGGGCAGCCTACGAGCAGTACTTC.

This clonotype was found many times. The chain has TRBV7-2 and TRBJ2-7, with TRBD1 as a possible D gene (6 bases). Germline V CDR1 and CDR2: SGHTA, FQGNSA. Between the trimmed V and J ends, which lost 3 bases and 3 bases, there was a span of 24 bases. This CDR3 has 18 amino acids. The CDR3 protein is CASSLNLVTGLQYYEQYF. The CDR3 region has the DNA TGTGCCAGCAGCTTGAACTTAGTTACAGGGTTGCAATACTACGAGCAGTACTTC.

This clonotype was recorded many times. The chain recombines TRBV28 with TRBJ1-1; unclear D gene. Germline-derived CDR1 and CDR2 are MDHEN and SYDVKM. The ends were cut back, 4 bases at V and 1 base at J, with 4 bases in the middle. This CDR3 region has 12 residues. CDR3: CASSYPNTEAFF. The DNA for the CDR3 is TGTGCCAGCAGTTATCCGAACACTGAAGCTTTCTTT. The full variable domain, its missing parts supplied by reference TRBV28 and TRBJ1-1, is DVKVTQSSRYLVKRTGEKVFLECVQDMDHENMFWYRQDPGLGLRLIYFSYDVKMKEKGDIPEGYSVSREKKERFSLILESASTNQTSMYLCASSYPNTEAFFGQGTRLTVV.

This clonotype was detected ten times or more. This sequence joins TRBV6-5 and TRBJ2-5, with a tentative D call TRBD1 (5 bases). Trimming stripped 5 bases from V and 0 bases from J, with 10 bases between. Per the germline V gene, CDR1 is MNHEY and CDR2 is SVGAGI. The CDR3 has 14 residues. The CDR3 DNA reads TGTGCCAGCAGTCTCAGGGTGTACCAAGAGACCCAGTACTTC. It codes for CASSLRVYQETQYF.

This clonotype was found many times. The chain employs TRBV10-3 and TRBJ2-3; 7 positions agree with TRBD1. Unmatched junction bases numbered 0, after V lost 6 bases and J lost 3 bases. In germline, CDR1 is ENHRY, CDR2 SYGVKD. This CDR3 contains 12 residues. The CDR3 loop reads CAIRGQTDTQYF. CDR3 sequence (DNA): TGTGCCATCAGGGGACAGACAGATACGCAGTATTTT.

The chain uses TRBV11-2 and TRBJ1-2; TRBD1 matches at 10 bases. CDR1 is SGHAT and CDR2 is FQNNGV in the germline V gene. The CDR3 runs 16 residues. With V trimmed by 4 bases and J by 0 bases, 5 bases remained unmatched. CDR3 amino acids: CASSSGQGRANYGYTF. The CDR3 DNA follows: TGTGCCAGCAGCTCGGGACAGGGGAGGGCTAACTATGGCTACACCTTC. The full variable domain, completed using reference TRBV11-2 and TRBJ1-2, is EAGVAQSPRYKIIEKRQSVAFWCNPISGHATLYWYQQILGQGPKLLIQFQNNGVVDDSQLPKDRFSAERLKGVDSTLKIQPAKLEDSAVYLCASSSGQGRANYGYTFGSGTRLTVV.

This clonotype was seen ten or more times. This chain links TRBV28 with TRBJ2-7; 9 bases are a match to TRBD1. CDR1 and CDR2 (germline): MDHEN, SYDVKM. The CDR3 loop spans 20 amino acids. V lost 3 bases and J lost 2; bases outside the gene matches: 20. The CDR3 DNA reads TGTGCCAGCAGTTTCTCCGGACAGGGGAGTGAAGGGCCCTCTCCCTACGAGCAGTACTTC. Protein sequence: CASSFSGQGSEGPSPYEQYF. The full variable domain, in which reference TRBV28 and TRBJ2-7 provide the parts outside the CDR3, is DVKVTQSSRYLVKRTGEKVFLECVQDMDHENMFWYRQDPGLGLRLIYFSYDVKMKEKGDIPEGYSVSREKKERFSLILESASTNQTSMYLCASSFSGQGSEGPSPYEQYFGPGTRLTVT.

Ten or more counts support this clonotype. V gene TRBV6-2 or TRBV6-3 combines with J gene TRBJ2-7; D could derive from TRBD1 or TRBD2 (5 bases each). Trimming took 2 bases from V and 6 from J, leaving 17 bases between them. The CDR3 loop spans 15 amino acids. Germline values: CDR1 MNHEY, CDR2 SVGEGT. The CDR3 loop reads CASSYGTSRFGEQYF. Here the CDR3 DNA reads TGTGCCAGCAGTTACGGGACGTCGCGTTTCGGCGAGCAGTACTTC.

This clonotype was recorded only once. J is TRBJ2-5 and V is TRBV7-6; 8 bases are a match to TRBD1. Germline CDR1 SGHVS, CDR2 FNYEAQ. The CDR3 length is 17 residues. Germline trimming cut 5 bases from V and 1 base from J; bases unmatched to any gene: 12. The CDR3 nucleotides read TGTGCCAGCAGCCGCCAAGGACAGGGACTGTTCCAAGAGACCCAGTACTTC. Protein sequence: CASSRQGQGLFQETQYF.

V usage is TRBV19 and J usage is TRBJ1-1; possibly TRBD1 for D (6 bases). The V gene's germline CDR1 is LNHDA and CDR2 SQIVND (reference sequence). This CDR3 region has 16 residues. Trimming shortened V by 2 bases and J by 1 base, and 14 bases separated the two germline ends. CDR3 protein: CASSISQGSGNTEAFF. The CDR3 region has the DNA TGTGCCAGTAGTATAAGTCAGGGGTCGGGGAACACTGAAGCTTTCTTT.

This clonotype was recorded at least ten times. The chain is built from TRBV10-3 and TRBJ2-2, with D perhaps TRBD2 (6 bases). Trimming pared 4 bases from V and 3 bases from J, leaving 15 bases between. CDR3 length: 16 amino acids. Per the germline V gene, CDR1 is ENHRY and CDR2 is SYGVKD. The CDR3 loop reads CAISGGDASDTGELFF. The CDR3 region has the DNA TGTGCCATCAGTGGGGGGGACGCCTCCGACACCGGGGAGCTGTTTTTT.